This TCR beta chain was recorded in a study of blood T cell repertoires in COVID-19. J gave up 12 bases and V 0 bases, and 7 bases lay outside the gene matches. Germline V gene lookup returns CDR1 PRHDT and CDR2 FYEKMQ (reference sequence). The CDR3 sequence is 13 residues long. Method: immunoSEQ multiplex PCR; TCRdb's copy keeps in-frame clones and lacks some. Of 150,000 to 200,000 clones detected, more than 75% appear once; the ten largest clones hold around 7%. The chain is built from TRBV13 and TRBJ2-7; 8 bases align to TRBD1. Material for sequencing was PBMCs or T cells enriched from blood (not recorded which). The sequence came from a woman aged 45-59 years who had recovered from COVID-19. The CDR3 bases are TGTGCCAGCAGCTTAGGGGGTACCGGGACAGGGTACTTC. It encodes CASSLGGTGTGYF.